This T cell receptor beta chain was identified during a study of blood T cell repertoires in COVID-19. Study as a whole: Acute and convalescent COVID-19 samples came from the United States, Italy and Spain. From T cells, B-cell-depleted T cells, or PBMCs came the material, which was cDNA or gDNA.

Authors' analysis steps: Amplification of reference gene primers was used by the study to estimate nucleated cell counts. TCRdb's table, derived via immunoSEQ multiplex PCR, lists solely in-frame clones and lacks some. The DNA gave D and trimming, while V, J and clone size come from that table. The sample gives about 140,000 clones, approximately 90% of which show up once; 4.3% is in the top ten. Germline trimming cut 2 bases from V and 5 bases from J; bases unmatched to any gene: 1. This CDR3 contains 14 residues. The germline V gene encodes CDR1 SGHTA and CDR2 FQGNSA. The chain links TRBV7-2 to TRBJ2-2, with 8 nucleotides matching TRBD2. This clonotype was sampled from a woman between 40 and 55 years old with acute or convalescent COVID-19. Sequencing was performed on peripheral blood. CDR3 region: CASSLLAGTGELFF. DNA of the CDR3: TGTGCCAGCAGCTTACTAGCGGGTACCGGGGAGCTGTTTTTT.